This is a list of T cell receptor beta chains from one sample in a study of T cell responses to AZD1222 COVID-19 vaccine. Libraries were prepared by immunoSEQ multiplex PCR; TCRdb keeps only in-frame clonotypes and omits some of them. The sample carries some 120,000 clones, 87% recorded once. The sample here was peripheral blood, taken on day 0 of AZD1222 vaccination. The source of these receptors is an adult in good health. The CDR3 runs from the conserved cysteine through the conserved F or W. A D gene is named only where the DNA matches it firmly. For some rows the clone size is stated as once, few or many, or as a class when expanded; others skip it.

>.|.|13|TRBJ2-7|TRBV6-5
CASKQGGTYEQYF
TGTGCCAGCAAACAGGGGGGGACCTACGAGCAGTACTTC
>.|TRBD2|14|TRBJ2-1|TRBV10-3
CAISEAGARDEQFF
TGTGCCATCAGTGAAGCGGGGGCGCGCGATGAGCAGTTCTTC
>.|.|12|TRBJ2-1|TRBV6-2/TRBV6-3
CASSRGGNEQFF
TGTGCCAGCAGCCGGGGAGGAAATGAGCAGTTCTTC
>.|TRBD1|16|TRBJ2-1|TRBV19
CASSLGQLNTYNEQFF
TGTGCCAGTAGCCTGGGACAGCTAAACACCTACAATGAGCAGTTCTTC
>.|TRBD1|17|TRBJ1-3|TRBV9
CASSVSGTGASGNTIYF
TGTGCCAGCAGCGTGTCCGGGACAGGGGCCTCTGGAAACACCATATATTTT
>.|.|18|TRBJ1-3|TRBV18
CASSPNSKGRGTGNTIYF
TGTGCCAGCTCACCAAATTCTAAGGGCCGGGGAACTGGAAACACCATATATTTT
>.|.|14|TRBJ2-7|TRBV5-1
CASSKDDLSYEQYF
TGCGCCAGCAGCAAGGACGATCTAAGCTACGAGCAGTACTTC
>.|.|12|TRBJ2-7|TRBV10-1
CASSDREYEQYF
TGCGCCAGCAGCGATAGGGAATACGAGCAGTACTTC
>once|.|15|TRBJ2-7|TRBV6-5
CASRGGRQGMLEQYF
TGTGCCAGCAGGGGGGGTCGACAGGGAATGCTCGAGCAGTACTTC
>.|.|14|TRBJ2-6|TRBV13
CASSPDSGANVLTF
TGTGCCAGCAGCCCCGACAGTGGGGCCAACGTCCTGACTTTC
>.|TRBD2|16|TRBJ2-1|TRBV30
CAWSVLAGGSYNEQFF
TGTGCCTGGAGTGTACTAGCGGGGGGATCCTACAATGAGCAGTTCTTC
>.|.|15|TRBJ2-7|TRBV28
CASSSGSGSPYEQYF
TGTGCCAGCAGTTCCGGTTCGGGCAGCCCCTACGAGCAGTACTTC
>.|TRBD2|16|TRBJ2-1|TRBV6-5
CASSYTSGLTYNEQFF
TGTGCCAGCAGTTACACTAGCGGCTTAACCTACAATGAGCAGTTCTTC
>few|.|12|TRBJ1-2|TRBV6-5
CASSYWGAGYTF
TGTGCCAGCAGTTACTGGGGGGCTGGCTACACCTTC
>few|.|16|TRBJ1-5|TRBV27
CASSPAGRGAHQPQHF
TGTGCCAGCAGCCCCGCTGGGAGGGGCGCACATCAGCCCCAGCATTTT
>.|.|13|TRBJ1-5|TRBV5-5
CASSLASSQPQHF
TGTGCCAGCAGCTTGGCATCCAGCCAGCCCCAGCATTTT
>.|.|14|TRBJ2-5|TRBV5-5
CASSSPRKQETQYF
TGTGCCAGCAGCTCCCCCAGGAAGCAAGAGACCCAGTACTTC
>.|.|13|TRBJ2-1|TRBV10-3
CAIEDGSYNEQFF
TGTGCCATCGAGGACGGGAGTTACAATGAGCAGTTCTTC
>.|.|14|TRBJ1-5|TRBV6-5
CASSIGGRNQPQHF
TGTGCCAGCAGTATTGGAGGGCGAAATCAGCCCCAGCATTTT
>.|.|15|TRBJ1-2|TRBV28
CASSKIQGMHYGYTF
TGTGCCAGCAGCAAAATACAGGGCATGCACTATGGCTACACCTTC
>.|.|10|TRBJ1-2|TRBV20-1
CSGQNYGYTF
TGCAGTGGTCAGAACTATGGCTACACCTTC
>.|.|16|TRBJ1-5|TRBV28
CASSLLGTYSNQPQHF
TGTGCCAGCAGCTTACTCGGGACCTATAGCAATCAGCCCCAGCATTTT
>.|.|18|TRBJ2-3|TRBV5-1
CASSHPAVKGGPRDTQYF
TGCGCCAGCAGCCACCCCGCCGTTAAGGGGGGGCCTAGAGATACGCAGTATTTT
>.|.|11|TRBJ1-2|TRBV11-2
CASSLSWGYTF
TGTGCCAGCAGCTTATCGTGGGGCTACACCTTC
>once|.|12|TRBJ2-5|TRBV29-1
CSVVQNQETQYF
TGCAGCGTTGTCCAGAACCAAGAGACCCAGTACTTC
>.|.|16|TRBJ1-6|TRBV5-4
CASSPGRGDHNSPLHF
TGTGCCAGCAGCCCCGGTAGGGGAGACCATAATTCACCCCTCCACTTT
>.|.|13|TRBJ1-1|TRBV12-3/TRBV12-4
CASSFRQNTEAFF
TGTGCCAGCAGTTTTAGGCAGAACACTGAAGCTTTCTTT
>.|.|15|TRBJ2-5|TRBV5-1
CASSLGARIQETQYF
TGCGCCAGCAGCTTAGGGGCCCGCATCCAAGAGACCCAGTACTTC
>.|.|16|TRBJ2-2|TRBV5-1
CASSLARAENTGELFF
TGCGCCAGCAGCTTGGCCCGGGCCGAGAACACCGGGGAGCTGTTTTTT
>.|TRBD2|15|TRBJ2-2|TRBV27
CASRGLAGSPGELFF
TGTGCCAGCAGAGGACTAGCGGGATCGCCCGGGGAGCTGTTTTTT
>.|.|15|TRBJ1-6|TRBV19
CASSRGGALDSPLHF
TGTGCCAGTAGTCGGGGAGGGGCGTTGGATTCACCCCTCCACTTT
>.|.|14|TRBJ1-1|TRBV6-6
CASTNGGWATEAFF
TGTGCCAGCACTAACGGGGGGTGGGCCACTGAAGCTTTCTTT
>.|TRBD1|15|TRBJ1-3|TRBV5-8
CASRRQGYSGNTIYF
TGTGCCAGCAGGAGACAGGGATACTCTGGAAACACCATATATTTT
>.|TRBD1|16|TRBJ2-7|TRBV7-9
CASSLYNRGPTYEQYF
TGTGCCAGCAGCTTATACAACAGGGGGCCCACCTACGAGCAGTACTTC
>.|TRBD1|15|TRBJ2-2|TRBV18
CASSRGQGNTGELFF
TGTGCCAGCTCCCGAGGACAGGGTAACACCGGGGAGCTGTTTTTT
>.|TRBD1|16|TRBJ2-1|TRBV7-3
CASSLARTGIYNEQFF
TGTGCCAGCAGCCTAGCCCGGACAGGGATCTACAATGAGCAGTTCTTC
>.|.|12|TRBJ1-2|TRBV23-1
CPLRRMDYGYTF
TGCCCCCTCAGGAGGATGGACTATGGCTACACCTTC
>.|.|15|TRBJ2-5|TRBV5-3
CARSLYACGEETQYF
TGTGCCAGAAGCTTGTACGCTTGTGGAGAAGAGACCCAGTACTTC
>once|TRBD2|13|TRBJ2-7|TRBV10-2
CASRVGGGDEQYF
TGCGCCAGCAGGGTCGGCGGGGGGGACGAGCAGTACTTC
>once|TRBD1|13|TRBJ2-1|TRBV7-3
CASSVYRGNEQFF
TGTGCCAGCAGCGTCTACAGGGGCAATGAGCAGTTCTTC
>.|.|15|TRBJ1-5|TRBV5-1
CASSLVPQGGQPQHF
TGCGCCAGCAGCTTGGTCCCGCAGGGTGGCCAGCCCCAGCATTTT
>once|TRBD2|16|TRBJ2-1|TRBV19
CASTSLAGGSYNEQFF
TGTGCCAGTACCTCCCTGGCGGGGGGCTCCTACAATGAGCAGTTCTTC
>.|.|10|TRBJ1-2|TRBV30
CAWGSYGYTF
TGTGCCTGGGGTAGCTATGGCTACACCTTC
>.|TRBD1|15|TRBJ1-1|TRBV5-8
CASRFRGRLNTEAFF
TGTGCCAGCAGATTCAGGGGGAGATTGAACACTGAAGCTTTCTTT
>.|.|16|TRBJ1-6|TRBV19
CGPKGGYRQSGLALHF
TGTGGCCCCAAAGGTGGGTATCGACAATCGGGATTAGCCCTCCACTTT
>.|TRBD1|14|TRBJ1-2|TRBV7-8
CASSFNTGTDGYTF
TGTGCCAGCAGCTTCAATACCGGGACAGATGGCTACACCTTC
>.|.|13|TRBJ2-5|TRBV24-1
CATSGGARETQYF
TGTGCCACCAGTGGCGGGGCGCGGGAGACCCAGTACTTC
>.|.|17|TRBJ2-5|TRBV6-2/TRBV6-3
CASSYSAARGYQETQYF
TGTGCCAGCAGTTACTCGGCTGCACGCGGTTACCAAGAGACCCAGTACTTC
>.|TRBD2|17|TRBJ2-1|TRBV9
CASSVGGGGASYNEQFF
TGTGCCAGCAGCGTAGGAGGCGGGGGGGCCTCCTACAATGAGCAGTTCTTC
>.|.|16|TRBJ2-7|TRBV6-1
CASSEMWSLGPYEQYF
TGTGCCAGCAGTGAAATGTGGAGCTTAGGGCCCTACGAGCAGTACTTC
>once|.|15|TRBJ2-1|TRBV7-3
CASSQTGMGYNEQFF
TGTGCCAGCAGTCAAACAGGGATGGGCTACAATGAGCAGTTCTTC
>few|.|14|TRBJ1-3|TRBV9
CASSVDPSGNTIYF
TGTGCCAGCAGCGTGGATCCCTCTGGAAACACCATATATTTT
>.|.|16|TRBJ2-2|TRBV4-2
CASSQEGLGHTGELFF
TGTGCCAGCAGCCAAGAGGGTCTAGGCCACACCGGGGAGCTGTTTTTT
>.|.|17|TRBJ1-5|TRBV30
CAWSVGGVVVGNQPQHF
TGTGCCTGGAGTGTGGGAGGGGTGGTTGTGGGCAATCAGCCCCAGCATTTT
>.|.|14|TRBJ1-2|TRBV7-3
CASSLPGESHGYTF
TGTGCCAGCAGTCTACCAGGGGAGTCGCATGGCTACACCTTC